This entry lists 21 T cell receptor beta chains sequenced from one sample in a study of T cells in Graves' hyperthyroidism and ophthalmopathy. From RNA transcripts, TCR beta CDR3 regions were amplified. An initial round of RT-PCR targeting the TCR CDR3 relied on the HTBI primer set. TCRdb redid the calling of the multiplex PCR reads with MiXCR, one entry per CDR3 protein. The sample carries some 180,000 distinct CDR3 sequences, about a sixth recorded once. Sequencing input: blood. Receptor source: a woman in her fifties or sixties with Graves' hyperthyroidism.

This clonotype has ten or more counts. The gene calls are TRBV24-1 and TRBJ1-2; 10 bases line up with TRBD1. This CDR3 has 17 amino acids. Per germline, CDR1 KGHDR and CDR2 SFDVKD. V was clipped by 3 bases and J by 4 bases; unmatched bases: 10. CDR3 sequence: CATSDQGQGPAGYGYTF. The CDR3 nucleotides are TGTGCCACCAGTGATCAGGGACAGGGGCCCGCCGGCTATGGCTACACCTTC.

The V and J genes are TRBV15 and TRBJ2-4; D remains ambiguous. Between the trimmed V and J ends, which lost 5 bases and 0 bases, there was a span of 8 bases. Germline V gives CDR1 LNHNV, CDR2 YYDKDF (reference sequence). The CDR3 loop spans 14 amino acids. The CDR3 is CATSPKGAKNIQYF. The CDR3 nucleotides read TGTGCCACCAGCCCCAAGGGAGCCAAAAACATTCAGTACTTC.

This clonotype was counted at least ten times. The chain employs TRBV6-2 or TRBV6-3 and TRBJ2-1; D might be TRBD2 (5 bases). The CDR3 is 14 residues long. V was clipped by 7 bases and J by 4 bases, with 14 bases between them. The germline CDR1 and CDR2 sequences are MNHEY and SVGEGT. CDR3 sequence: CASIGVLRYNEQFF. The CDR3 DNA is TGTGCCAGCATCGGGGTTTTGAGATACAATGAGCAGTTCTTC.

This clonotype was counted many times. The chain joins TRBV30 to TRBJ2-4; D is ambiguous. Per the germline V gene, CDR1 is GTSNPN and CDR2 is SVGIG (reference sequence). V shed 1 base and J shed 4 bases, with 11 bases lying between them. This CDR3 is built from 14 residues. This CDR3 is CAWSEVGKKNIQYF. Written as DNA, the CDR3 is TGTGCCTGGAGTGAAGTGGGAAAGAAAAACATTCAGTACTTC.

CDR3 region: CATSDLPLAGGDNEQFF. As DNA, the CDR3 is TGTGCCACCAGTGATTTGCCGTTGGCGGGAGGGGACAATGAGCAGTTCTTC. The gene calls are TRBV24-1 and TRBJ2-1, with TRBD2 matching over 9 bases. Germline V gene lookup returns CDR1 KGHDR and CDR2 SFDVKD. The V and J ends lost 0 bases and 5 bases, in that order; junction bases with no gene match: 7. This CDR3 contains 17 residues.

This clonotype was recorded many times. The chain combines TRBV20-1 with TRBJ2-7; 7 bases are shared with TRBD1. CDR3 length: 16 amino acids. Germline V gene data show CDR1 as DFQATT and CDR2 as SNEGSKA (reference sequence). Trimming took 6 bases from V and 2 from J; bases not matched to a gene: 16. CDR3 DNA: TGCAGTGCACCCAACCCTCCACCGGGACAGCCCTACGAGCAGTACTTC. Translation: CSAPNPPPGQPYEQYF.

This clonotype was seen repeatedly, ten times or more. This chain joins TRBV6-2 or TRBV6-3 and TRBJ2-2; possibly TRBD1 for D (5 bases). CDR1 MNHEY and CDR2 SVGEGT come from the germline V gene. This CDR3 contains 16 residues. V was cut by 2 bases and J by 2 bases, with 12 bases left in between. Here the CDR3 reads CASSYTGQANTGELFF. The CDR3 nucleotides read TGTGCCAGCAGTTACACCGGACAAGCCAACACCGGGGAGCTGTTTTTT.

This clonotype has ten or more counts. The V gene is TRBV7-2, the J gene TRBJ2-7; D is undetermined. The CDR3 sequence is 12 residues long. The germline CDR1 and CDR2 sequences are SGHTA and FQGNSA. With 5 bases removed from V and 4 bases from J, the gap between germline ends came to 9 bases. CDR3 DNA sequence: TGTGCCAGCAGCAATAGTAGGTACGAGCAGTACTTC. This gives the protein CASSNSRYEQYF.

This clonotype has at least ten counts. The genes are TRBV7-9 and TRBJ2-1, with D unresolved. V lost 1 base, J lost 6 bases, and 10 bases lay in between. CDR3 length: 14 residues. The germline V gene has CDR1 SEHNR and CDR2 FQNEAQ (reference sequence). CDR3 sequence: CASSLGLVGNEQFF. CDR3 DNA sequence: TGTGCCAGCAGCTTAGGGCTAGTCGGCAATGAGCAGTTCTTC. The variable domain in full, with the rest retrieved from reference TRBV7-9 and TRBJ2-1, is DTGVSQNPRHKITKRGQNVTFRCDPISEHNRLYWYRQTLGQGPEFLTYFQNEAQLEKSRLLSDRFSAERPKGSFSTLEIQRTEQGDSAMYLCASSLGLVGNEQFFGPGTRLTVL.

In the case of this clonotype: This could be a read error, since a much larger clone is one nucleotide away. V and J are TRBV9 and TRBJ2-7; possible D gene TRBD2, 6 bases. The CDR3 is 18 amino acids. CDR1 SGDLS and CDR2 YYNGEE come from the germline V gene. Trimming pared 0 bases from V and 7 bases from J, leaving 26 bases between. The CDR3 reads CASSVVDREIQRAAEQYF. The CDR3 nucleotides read TGTGCCAGCAGCGTAGTTGACCGGGAGATTCAACGAGCCGCAGAGCAGTACTTC.

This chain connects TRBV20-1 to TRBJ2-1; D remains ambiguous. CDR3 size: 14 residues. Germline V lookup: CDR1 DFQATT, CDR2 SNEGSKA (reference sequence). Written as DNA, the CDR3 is TGCAGGGCCATGGTCGGTAACTCCTACAATGAGCAGTTCTTC. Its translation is CRAMVGNSYNEQFF.

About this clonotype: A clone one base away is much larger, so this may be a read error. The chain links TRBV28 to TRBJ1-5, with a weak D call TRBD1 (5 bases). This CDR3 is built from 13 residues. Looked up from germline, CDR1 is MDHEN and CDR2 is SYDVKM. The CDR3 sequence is CANSLIKRGNRHF. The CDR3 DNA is TGTGCCAACAGTTTAATAAAGAGGGGCAATCGACATTTT.

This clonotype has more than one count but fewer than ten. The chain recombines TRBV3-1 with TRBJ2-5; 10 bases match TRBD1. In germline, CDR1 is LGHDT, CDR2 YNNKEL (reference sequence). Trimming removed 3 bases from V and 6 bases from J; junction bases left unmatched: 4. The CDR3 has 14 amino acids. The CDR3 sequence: CASSQTGGVKTQYF. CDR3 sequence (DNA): TGTGCCAGCAGCCAGACAGGGGGCGTAAAGACCCAGTACTTC.

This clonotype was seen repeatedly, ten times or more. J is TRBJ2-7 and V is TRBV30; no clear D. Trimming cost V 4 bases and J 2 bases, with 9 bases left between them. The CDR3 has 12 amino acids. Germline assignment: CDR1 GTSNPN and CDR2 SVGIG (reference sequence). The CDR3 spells CAWTENPYEQYF. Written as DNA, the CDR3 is TGTGCCTGGACCGAAAATCCCTACGAGCAGTACTTC. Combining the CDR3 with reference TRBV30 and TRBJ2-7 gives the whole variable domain SQTIHQWPATLVQPVGSPLSLECTVEGTSNPNLYWYRQAAGRGLQLLFYSVGIGQISSEVPQNLSASRPQDRQFILSSKKLLLSDSGFYLCAWTENPYEQYFGPGTRLTVT.

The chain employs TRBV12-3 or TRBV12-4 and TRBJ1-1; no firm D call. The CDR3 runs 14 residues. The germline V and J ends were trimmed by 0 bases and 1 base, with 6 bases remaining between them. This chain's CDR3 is CASSLANRNTEAFF. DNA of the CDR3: TGTGCCAGCAGTTTAGCTAACAGGAACACTGAAGCTTTCTTT.

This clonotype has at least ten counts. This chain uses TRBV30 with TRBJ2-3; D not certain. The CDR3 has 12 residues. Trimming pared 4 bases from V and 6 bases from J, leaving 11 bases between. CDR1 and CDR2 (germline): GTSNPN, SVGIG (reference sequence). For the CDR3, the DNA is TGTGCCTGGACTTATTCTATGGATACGCAGTATTTT. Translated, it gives CAWTYSMDTQYF.

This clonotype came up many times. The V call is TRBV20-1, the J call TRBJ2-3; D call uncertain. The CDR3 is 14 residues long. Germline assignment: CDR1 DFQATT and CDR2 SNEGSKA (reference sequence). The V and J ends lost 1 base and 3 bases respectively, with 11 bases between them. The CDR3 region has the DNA TGCAGTGCTAGAGCCGAGTCAGTTACAGATACGCAGTATTTT. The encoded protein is CSARAESVTDTQYF.

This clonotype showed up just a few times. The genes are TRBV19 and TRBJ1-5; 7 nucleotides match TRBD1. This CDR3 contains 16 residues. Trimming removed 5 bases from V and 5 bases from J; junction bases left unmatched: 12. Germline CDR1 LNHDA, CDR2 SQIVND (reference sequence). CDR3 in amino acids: CASSALTEGGYQPQHF. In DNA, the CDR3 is TGTGCCAGTAGTGCTTTGACGGAAGGGGGCTATCAGCCCCAGCATTTT.

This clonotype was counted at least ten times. The CDR3 region is CASSLEYYGYTF. DNA of the CDR3: TGTGCCAGCAGTCTCGAGTACTATGGCTACACCTTC. This chain uses TRBV28 with TRBJ1-2; D gene unclear. Germline values: CDR1 MDHEN, CDR2 SYDVKM. V was cut by 5 bases and J by 3 bases, with 7 bases left in between. The CDR3 consists of 12 residues.

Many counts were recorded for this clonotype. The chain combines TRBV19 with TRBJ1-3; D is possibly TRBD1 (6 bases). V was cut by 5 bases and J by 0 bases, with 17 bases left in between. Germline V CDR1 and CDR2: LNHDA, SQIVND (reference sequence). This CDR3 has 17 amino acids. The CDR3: CASSLGTRPPSGNTIYF. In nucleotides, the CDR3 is TGTGCCAGTAGTCTCGGGACAAGACCACCCTCTGGAAACACCATATATTTT.

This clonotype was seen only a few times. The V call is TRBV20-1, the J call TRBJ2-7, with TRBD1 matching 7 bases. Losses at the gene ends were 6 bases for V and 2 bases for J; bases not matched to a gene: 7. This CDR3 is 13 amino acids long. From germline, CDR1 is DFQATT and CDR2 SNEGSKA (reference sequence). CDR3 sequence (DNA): TGCAGTGCCGAAGACAGGGTAGCCTACGAGCAGTACTTC. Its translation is CSAEDRVAYEQYF.